A single count supports the clone carrying this T cell receptor (beta chain). Using immunoSEQ multiplex PCR, the repertoire was profiled, and TCRdb retains in-frame clones only, with some absent. The table records a few hundred thousand clones, roughly nine tenths of them present only once. The data are from a study of blood T cell repertoires in COVID-19. Looked up from germline, CDR1 is SGHKS and CDR2 is YYEKEE (reference sequence). J lost 5 bases, V lost 3 bases, and 7 bases had no gene match. This CDR3 spans 14 amino acids. Clinical histories supplied by participants themselves formed the basis of cohort assignment.

J is TRBJ1-2 and V is TRBV5-5, with 7 positions matching TRBD1. This receptor was obtained from a woman between 25 and 40 years old who had recovered from COVID-19. Sequenced input: PBMCs or T cells enriched from blood (not recorded which). The CDR3 region is CASSWAEDRYGYTF. In nucleotides, the CDR3 is TGTGCCAGCAGCTGGGCAGAGGACAGGTATGGCTACACCTTC.